The 26 T cell receptor beta chains presented below share a single source sample, sequenced in a study of control samples from healthy donors and cancer patients. The method was immunoSEQ multiplex PCR; TCRdb's version includes in-frame clones alone and lacks a portion of them. The top ten clones hold 1.5% to 2.5% of a sample with about 98,000 clones, 82% of them seen once. Sequenced: blood. These receptors were taken from a man aged 55 to 70 in good health.

The rearrangement uses TRBV10-1 and TRBJ2-1; 7 bases align to TRBD2. The germline V gene encodes CDR1 WNHNN and CDR2 SYGVQD (reference sequence). The CDR3 is 15 residues long. Trimming at V came to 5 bases and at J to 5 bases, leaving 9 bases not matched to a gene. The CDR3, as DNA: TGCGCCAGCAGTCCCGTTGGCCTAGCGGACAATGAGCAGTTCTTC. Translation: CASSPVGLADNEQFF.

CDR3 in amino acids: CASSPLGGRAYEQYF. Here the CDR3 DNA reads TGTGCCAGCAGTCCCTTGGGAGGAAGGGCCTACGAGCAGTACTTC. The gene calls are TRBV27 and TRBJ2-7, with TRBD2 as a possible D gene (6 bases). CDR1 and CDR2 from the germline V gene are MNHEY and SMNVEV (reference sequence). This CDR3 is 15 amino acids long. Trimming left V 5 bases short and J 2 bases short, with 16 bases between.

There are a few counts of this clone. The rearrangement uses TRBV28 and TRBJ2-7; 12 bases align to TRBD2. Germline V lookup: CDR1 MDHEN, CDR2 SYDVKM. The CDR3 has 17 residues. Trimming removed 6 bases from V and 2 bases from J; junction bases left unmatched: 11. Written as DNA, the CDR3 is TGTGCCAGCAGAGAATATTCTCTAGCGGGAGGGCCCTACGAGCAGTACTTC. This codes for CASREYSLAGGPYEQYF.

The J gene is TRBJ2-7, the V gene TRBV24-1, with TRBD2 identical over 12 bases. The CDR3 is made up of 13 amino acids. V shed 10 bases, J shed 7 bases, and the junction held 7 bases outside the gene matches. Germline-derived CDR1 and CDR2 are KGHDR and SFDVKD. The CDR3 reads CATKSGLAGEQYF. The CDR3 nucleotides read TGTGCCACTAAATCGGGACTAGCGGGTGAGCAGTACTTC.

This clone is classed as medium-sized. The genes are TRBV4-2 and TRBJ2-3; 13 nucleotides align to TRBD2. J gave up 6 bases and V 6 bases, and 9 bases lay outside the gene matches. CDR1 is LGHNA, CDR2 YNFKEQ, per germline. The CDR3 has 16 residues. CDR3 sequence reads: CASSPQTSGGADTQYF. The CDR3 DNA reads TGTGCCAGCAGTCCTCAAACTAGCGGGGGGGCGGATACGCAGTATTTT.

The chain is built from TRBV6-1 and TRBJ1-2, with 8 bases aligning to TRBD1. With 3 bases clipped from V and 5 bases from J, the junction kept 8 bases outside the gene matches. This CDR3 is built from 15 residues. CDR1 and CDR2 (germline): MNHNS, SASEGT. CDR3 loop: CASSDPGQGAYGYTF. The CDR3 bases are TGTGCCAGCAGTGATCCCGGACAGGGAGCTTATGGCTACACCTTC.

The chain couples TRBV27 to TRBJ1-2; no definite D call. Germline assignment: CDR1 MNHEY and CDR2 SMNVEV (reference sequence). V was trimmed by 3 bases and J by 0 bases, leaving 14 bases between them. This CDR3 region has 16 residues. The chain's CDR3 is CASSFGVQSPNYGYTF. The CDR3 region has the DNA TGTGCCAGCAGTTTCGGGGTCCAGTCGCCTAACTATGGCTACACCTTC.

V is TRBV3-1 (or the pseudogene TRBV3-2) and J is TRBJ2-5; no firm D call. This CDR3 comprises 15 residues. The germline V and J ends were trimmed by 1 base and 5 bases, with 14 bases remaining between them. The germline V gene has CDR1 LGHDT and CDR2 YNNKEL (reference sequence). The CDR3 DNA follows: TGTGCCAGCAGCCAAGGATCGTCAATGGCCGAGACCCAGTACTTC. Amino acid sequence: CASSQGSSMAETQYF.

Here the CDR3 reads CASSETGNGDEKLFF. CDR3 in DNA: TGTGCCAGTAGCGAGACAGGGAATGGTGATGAAAAACTGTTTTTT. The chain couples TRBV19 to TRBJ1-4; 7 bases line up with TRBD1. The CDR3 runs to 15 residues. V trimming: 6 bases; J trimming: 6 bases; junction bases outside the gene matches: 10. Germline V gives CDR1 LNHDA, CDR2 SQIVND (reference sequence). The variable domain in full, with the rest retrieved from reference TRBV19 and TRBJ1-4, is DGGITQSPKYLFRKEGQNVTLSCEQNLNHDAMYWYRQDPGQGLRLIYYSQIVNDFQKGDIAEGYSVSREKKESFPLTVTSAQKNPTAFYLCASSETGNGDEKLFFGSGTQLSVL.

CDR3 sequence (DNA): TGTGCCAGCAGCTTGGACGGCAGCCCCTACGAGCAGTACTTC. It encodes CASSLDGSPYEQYF. This rearrangement joins TRBV5-6 to TRBJ2-7; D remains ambiguous. The CDR3 totals 14 residues. Deletions cut 0 bases from V and 2 bases from J, with 9 bases between. The germline V gene encodes CDR1 SGHDT and CDR2 YYEEEE.

V is TRBV10-3 and J is TRBJ2-7, with 9 bases fitting TRBD1. The CDR3 loop spans 14 amino acids. CDR1 and CDR2 (germline): ENHRY, SYGVKD. J lost 6 bases, V lost 10 bases, and 13 bases had no gene match. The CDR3: CATMGTGRYGEQYF. Written as DNA, the CDR3 is TGTGCCACCATGGGGACAGGGCGGTATGGCGAGCAGTACTTC.

The genes are TRBV5-1 and TRBJ1-1, with 7 bases aligning to TRBD1. Germline V gene sequence: CDR1 SGHRS, CDR2 YFSETQ. The CDR3 is 14 amino acids. The V gene end was trimmed by 2 bases and the J gene end by 5 bases; junction bases not matched to a gene: 6. CDR3: CASSFQQGRTEAFF. The CDR3 DNA reads as TGCGCCAGCAGCTTTCAACAGGGGAGGACTGAAGCTTTCTTT.

This clone was picked up one time. Other DNA variants within this sample encode the same CDR3. The chain joins TRBV9 to TRBJ2-5, with 10 bases matching TRBD2. Unmatched junction bases numbered 5, after V lost 0 bases and J lost 3 bases. The CDR3 extends over 16 amino acids. From germline, CDR1 is SGDLS and CDR2 YYNGEE. CDR3 bases: TGTGCCAGCAGCGTAGGTCCTAGCGGGGGCGAAGAGACCCAGTACTTC. Protein: CASSVGPSGGEETQYF.

The rearrangement links TRBV7-9 to TRBJ2-1; D is tentatively TRBD1 or TRBD2 (5 bases each). The CDR3 is 13 amino acids. CDR1 is SEHNR, CDR2 FQNEAQ, per germline (reference sequence). Trimming removed 3 bases at V and 5 bases at J, with 8 bases between. The CDR3 loop reads CASSFGANNEQFF. The CDR3 nucleotides read TGTGCCAGCAGCTTCGGGGCCAACAATGAGCAGTTCTTC.

This chain's CDR3 is CASSYSNPGPTIYF. The CDR3 DNA sequence: TGTGCCAGCAGTTACTCGAACCCCGGTCCGACCATATATTTT. The chain uses TRBV6-2 or TRBV6-3 and TRBJ1-3; D is unclear. V dropped 0 bases and J dropped 10 bases, with 13 bases sitting between them. Germline assignment: CDR1 MNHEY and CDR2 SVGEGT. The CDR3 totals 14 residues.

The V gene is TRBV9, the J gene TRBJ2-7; D possibly corresponds to TRBD1 (5 bases). Germline V gene lookup returns CDR1 SGDLS and CDR2 YYNGEE. Trimming removed 0 bases at V and 5 bases at J, with 12 bases between. This CDR3 spans 14 amino acids. The CDR3 DNA follows: TGTGCCAGCAGCGTAGGCAGGGCCCTACACGAGCAGTACTTC. This gives the protein CASSVGRALHEQYF.

The rearrangement uses TRBV11-2 and TRBJ2-1; D perhaps matches TRBD2 (5 bases). Between the trimmed V and J ends, which lost 6 bases and 0 bases, there was a span of 15 bases. The CDR3 is made up of 16 amino acids. The germline CDR1 and CDR2 sequences are SGHAT and FQNNGV. CDR3 in amino acids: CASRTVRGASYNEQFF. CDR3 DNA: TGTGCCAGCAGAACCGTCCGGGGAGCCTCCTACAATGAGCAGTTCTTC. The variable domain in full, with the rest retrieved from reference TRBV11-2 and TRBJ2-1, is EAGVAQSPRYKIIEKRQSVAFWCNPISGHATLYWYQQILGQGPKLLIQFQNNGVVDDSQLPKDRFSAERLKGVDSTLKIQPAKLEDSAVYLCASRTVRGASYNEQFFGPGTRLTVL.

The gene calls are TRBV28 and TRBJ2-5; no clear D. The germline V and J ends were trimmed by 6 bases and 5 bases, with 13 bases remaining between them. CDR3 length: 13 residues. The germline V gene encodes CDR1 MDHEN and CDR2 SYDVKM. In nucleotides, the CDR3 is TGTGCCAGCAGCCCCCCCGCCCCGGAGACCCAGTACTTC. Its protein is CASSPPAPETQYF.

The chain is built from TRBV2 and TRBJ2-4; 12 bases align to TRBD2. V was clipped by 6 bases and J by 6 bases; unmatched bases: 15. CDR1 SNHLY and CDR2 FYNNEI come from the germline V gene. This CDR3 comprises 18 residues. DNA of the CDR3: TGTGCCAGCAGAGAACCGGTGACTAGCGGGGGTGGGAGAAACATTCAGTACTTC. The encoded protein is CASREPVTSGGGRNIQYF. The full variable domain, completed using reference TRBV2 and TRBJ2-4, is EPEVTQTPSHQVTQMGQEVILRCVPISNHLYFYWYRQILGQKVEFLVSFYNNEISEKSEIFDDQFSVERPDGSNFTLKIRSTKLEDSAMYFCASREPVTSGGGRNIQYFGAGTRLSVL.

V gene TRBV4-1 combines with J gene TRBJ2-7, with D uncertain. The CDR3 loop spans 17 amino acids. Trimming took 0 bases from V and 0 from J, leaving 15 bases between them. Germline loops: CDR1 MGHRA, CDR2 YSYEKL. CDR3 amino acids: CASSQEVSDGRSYEQYF. The CDR3, as DNA: TGCGCCAGCAGCCAAGAGGTCTCGGACGGCCGCTCCTACGAGCAGTACTTC.

The V gene is TRBV6-5, the J gene TRBJ2-2; 10 bases are a match to TRBD2. Germline trimming cut 2 bases from V and 6 bases from J; bases unmatched to any gene: 3. The CDR3 loop spans 15 amino acids. Germline V gives CDR1 MNHEY, CDR2 SVGAGI. CDR3 in amino acids: CASSYGLAGAGELFF. The DNA for the CDR3 is TGTGCCAGCAGTTACGGGCTAGCGGGAGCCGGGGAGCTGTTTTTT.

V is TRBV5-8 and J is TRBJ1-1; 8 nucleotides agree with TRBD1. Trimming cost V 3 bases and J 8 bases; bases outside gene matches: 3. This CDR3 spans 12 amino acids. Germline V lookup: CDR1 SGHTS, CDR2 YDEGEE. The CDR3 protein is CASSSDRDEAFF. DNA for the CDR3: TGTGCCAGCAGCTCGGACAGGGACGAAGCTTTCTTT.

V gene TRBV7-9 combines with J gene TRBJ1-1; D call uncertain. CDR3 length equals 12 residues. The germline V gene has CDR1 SEHNR and CDR2 FQNEAQ (reference sequence). Trimming removed 1 base at V and 4 bases at J, with 4 bases between. The CDR3 here is CASSLGSTEAFF. CDR3 coding DNA: TGTGCCAGCAGCTTAGGGAGCACTGAAGCTTTCTTT.

V gene TRBV19 combines with J gene TRBJ1-1; 8 bases fit TRBD1. The length of the CDR3 is 15 residues. V was clipped by 5 bases and J by 0 bases; unmatched bases: 5. Germline assignment: CDR1 LNHDA and CDR2 SQIVND (reference sequence). Here the CDR3 reads CASSLRTGMNTEAFF. CDR3 bases: TGTGCCAGTAGTCTTCGGACAGGGATGAACACTGAAGCTTTCTTT.

The chain combines TRBV4-1 with TRBJ2-3, with no clear D. Germline CDR1 and CDR2: MGHRA and YSYEKL. The length of the CDR3 is 15 residues. The V end lost 0 bases, the J end lost 1 base, and 8 bases lay between the germline ends. DNA for the CDR3: TGCGCCAGCAGCCAAGAAGGAATTCGCACAGATACGCAGTATTTT. Its translation: CASSQEGIRTDTQYF.

The chain carries TRBV30 and TRBJ2-1, with D perhaps matching TRBD1 (6 bases). Germline CDR1 reads GTSNPN; CDR2 reads SVGIG (reference sequence). The CDR3 covers 16 residues. The ends were cut back, 2 bases at V and 0 bases at J, with 14 bases in the middle. The CDR3 protein is CAWSLQGLSSYNEQFF. The CDR3 nucleotides read TGTGCCTGGAGTCTCCAGGGGTTGAGCTCCTACAATGAGCAGTTCTTC.